Listed below are T cell receptor beta chains from one sample, sequenced in a study of blood T cell repertoires in COVID-19. Sequenced by immunoSEQ multiplex PCR; TCRdb stores in-frame clones only, minus some. Of over 45,000 clones detected, around nine tenths appear once; the ten largest clones hold around 5%. Input material: peripheral blood. Receptor source: a man between 65 and 79 years old with acute or convalescent COVID-19. Both conserved end residues are part of each CDR3. Each record gives: CDR3 length, V gene, J gene, clone size, D gene, CDR3 protein, CDR3 DNA. A D gene is named only where the DNA matches it firmly. Clone size is not always given. Where it is, it says once, few, many or a class for expanded clones.

>16|TRBV5-4|TRBJ1-6|once|NA
CASSLALQGYNSPLHF
TGTGCCAGCAGCTTGGCCTTACAGGGATATAATTCACCCCTCCACTTT
>17|TRBV4-3|TRBJ2-1|NA|TRBD2
CASSPTSGGVRNNEQFF
TGCGCCAGCAGCCCAACTAGCGGGGGGGTTCGAAACAATGAGCAGTTCTTC
>13|TRBV18|TRBJ2-2|NA|NA
CASSLQGPGELFF
TGTGCCAGCTCACTACAGGGCCCCGGGGAGCTGTTTTTT
>13|TRBV15|TRBJ2-1|once|TRBD2
CATSRDGRLGGFF
TGTGCCACTAGCCGGGACGGGAGGCTGGGTGGGTTCTTC
>15|TRBV19|TRBJ2-7|NA|NA
CASSIEDRLYYEQYF
TGTGCCAGTAGTATAGAAGACAGGCTATACTACGAGCAGTACTTC
>18|TRBV19|TRBJ1-5|NA|TRBD1
CASSIEPGQGFGNQPQHF
TGTGCCAGTAGTATAGAACCGGGACAGGGCTTCGGCAATCAGCCCCAGCATTTT
>17|TRBV7-9|TRBJ1-1|NA|NA
CASSLEQGIFENTEAFF
TGTGCCAGCAGCTTAGAACAGGGAATTTTCGAGAACACTGAAGCTTTCTTT
>14|TRBV6-4|TRBJ2-1|NA|NA
CASSRQPSYNEQFF
TGTGCCAGCAGCAGGCAACCCTCCTACAATGAGCAGTTCTTC
>16|TRBV6-2/TRBV6-3|TRBJ1-5|NA|NA
CASSYAGRVSNQPQHF
TGTGCCAGCAGTTACGCCGGCAGGGTAAGCAATCAGCCCCAGCATTTT
>14|TRBV7-8|TRBJ1-2|NA|NA
CASSLGGRSDGYTF
TGTGCCAGCAGCTTAGGGGGCCGGTCGGATGGCTACACCTTC
>17|TRBV4-1|TRBJ2-2|NA|NA
CASSQGGLVGAFGELFF
TGCGCCAGCAGCCAAGGGGGATTGGTGGGGGCATTCGGGGAGCTGTTTTTT
>15|TRBV4-3|TRBJ2-6|NA|NA
CASSPNRVGANVLTF
TGCGCCAGCAGCCCAAACAGGGTTGGGGCCAACGTCCTGACTTTC
>14|TRBV6-5|TRBJ2-1|few|TRBD1
CASSLDRGRGEQFF
TGTGCCAGCAGTCTGGACAGGGGGCGGGGTGAGCAGTTCTTC
>13|TRBV6-5|TRBJ2-3|NA|NA
CASRGGATDTQYF
TGTGCCAGCAGGGGGGGGGCCACAGATACGCAGTATTTT
>16|TRBV4-3|TRBJ2-3|NA|TRBD2
CASSGGGLAGFNTQYF
TGCGCCAGCAGCGGGGGAGGACTAGCGGGTTTTAATACGCAGTATTTT
>17|TRBV5-1|TRBJ2-1|NA|TRBD1
CASSWGFGQGKEYEQFF
TGCGCCAGCAGCTGGGGCTTCGGACAGGGGAAGGAATATGAGCAGTTCTTC
>15|TRBV5-1|TRBJ2-6|NA|NA
CASNREGGGANVLTF
TGCGCCAGCAACCGGGAAGGAGGTGGGGCCAACGTCCTGACTTTC
>18|TRBV12-5|TRBJ2-2|NA|NA
CASGLARQSPRNTGELFF
TGTGCTAGTGGTTTGGCCAGACAGAGCCCTAGGAACACCGGGGAGCTGTTTTTT
>14|TRBV19|TRBJ1-2|NA|NA
CASSPGFRGFGYTF
TGTGCCAGTAGCCCAGGGTTCAGGGGCTTTGGCTACACCTTC
>14|TRBV24-1|TRBJ1-4|NA|TRBD1
CATSDSDRAGKLFF
TGTGCCACCAGTGATAGTGACAGGGCTGGAAAACTGTTTTTT
>13|TRBV4-1|TRBJ1-1|NA|NA
CASSQAGEFEAFF
TGCGCCAGCAGCCAAGCCGGGGAGTTTGAAGCTTTCTTT
>14|TRBV5-5|TRBJ2-1|NA|NA
CASSLDTGNNEQFF
TGTGCCAGCAGCTTGGACACAGGGAATAATGAGCAGTTCTTC
>16|TRBV5-5|TRBJ1-4|few|NA
CASSLQTGFPDEKLFF
TGTGCCAGCAGCTTGCAAACAGGGTTCCCCGATGAAAAACTGTTTTTT
>17|TRBV2|TRBJ1-2|NA|NA
CASSEAGRNRVPYGYTF
TGTGCCAGCAGTGAAGCGGGTCGGAACAGGGTGCCCTATGGCTACACCTTC
>15|TRBV6-5|TRBJ1-2|few|NA
CASSYSSGRKRGYTF
TGTGCCAGCAGTTACTCGTCAGGGAGGAAACGTGGCTACACCTTC
>15|TRBV4-3|TRBJ1-5|NA|NA
CASSQDWGHDQPQHF
TGCGCCAGCAGCCAAGATTGGGGGCACGATCAGCCCCAGCATTTT
>15|TRBV5-1|TRBJ1-5|few|NA
CASSPGLLVNQPQHF
TGCGCCAGCAGCCCCGGTTTACTCGTAAATCAGCCCCAGCATTTT
>17|TRBV9|TRBJ2-2|NA|TRBD2
CASSVVPGGGPTGELFF
TGTGCCAGCAGCGTAGTACCAGGCGGGGGGCCCACCGGGGAGCTGTTTTTT
>17|TRBV4-1|TRBJ1-5|NA|TRBD1
CASSQGRQGSSNQPQHF
TGCGCCAGCAGCCAAGGTCGACAGGGGTCAAGCAATCAGCCCCAGCATTTT
>14|TRBV28|TRBJ2-3|NA|TRBD1
CASIPTGFPDTQYF
TGTGCCAGCATCCCGACAGGGTTCCCAGATACGCAGTATTTT
>15|TRBV24-1|TRBJ2-2|once|TRBD1
CATSDRGGLDGELFF
TGTGCCACCAGTGATAGAGGGGGCCTGGACGGGGAGCTGTTTTTT
>14|TRBV7-9|TRBJ1-1|NA|NA
CASSSQVINTEAFF
TGTGCCAGCAGCTCTCAGGTGATTAACACTGAAGCTTTCTTT
>13|TRBV2|TRBJ1-2|NA|TRBD1
CASSPLDRDGYTF
TGTGCCAGCAGTCCCCTGGACAGGGATGGCTACACCTTC
>16|TRBV5-1|TRBJ2-2|NA|TRBD2
CASSLLAGANTGELFF
TGCGCCAGCAGCCTATTAGCGGGGGCGAACACCGGGGAGCTGTTTTTT
>14|TRBV7-9|TRBJ1-1|NA|NA
CASSSNRENTEAFF
TGTGCCAGCAGCTCGAACCGGGAGAACACTGAAGCTTTCTTT
>14|TRBV6-2/TRBV6-3|TRBJ2-5|NA|NA
CASSYSGHEETQYF
TGTGCCAGCAGTTACTCGGGACACGAAGAGACCCAGTACTTC
>12|TRBV19|TRBJ2-7|few|NA
CATRMNSYEQYF
TGTGCGACGAGGATGAACTCCTACGAGCAGTACTTC
>14|TRBV18|TRBJ1-5|NA|TRBD1
CASSPDRDNQPQHF
TGTGCCAGCTCTCCCGACAGGGACAATCAGCCCCAGCATTTT
>12|TRBV15|TRBJ1-2|NA|TRBD1
CATSRDEVGQAF
TGTGCCACCAGCAGAGATGAAGTAGGACAGGCCTTC
>15|TRBV6-5|TRBJ2-7|NA|TRBD1
CASSSDRGRGYEQYF
TGTGCCAGCAGTTCGGACAGGGGAAGAGGATACGAGCAGTACTTC
>17|TRBV24-1|TRBJ2-1|few|NA
CATSDKRTGQRYNEQFF
TGTGCCACCAGTGATAAAAGAACGGGACAAAGATACAATGAGCAGTTCTTC
>14|TRBV7-9|TRBJ1-5|NA|TRBD1
CASSSQGPNQPQHF
TGTGCCAGCAGCTCACAGGGGCCGAATCAGCCCCAGCATTTT
>13|TRBV28|TRBJ2-5|NA|NA
CASSPYRLETQYF
TGTGCCAGCAGTCCATACAGATTAGAGACCCAGTACTTC
>15|TRBV19|TRBJ2-1|NA|TRBD1
CASRTGDRGYNEQFF
TGTGCCAGTAGGACCGGGGACAGGGGTTACAATGAGCAGTTCTTC
>14|TRBV19|TRBJ1-5|NA|NA
CASSIVGGSQPQHF
TGTGCCAGTAGTATAGTTGGGGGCAGTCAGCCCCAGCATTTT
>14|TRBV2|TRBJ2-1|NA|NA
CASQGGPSYNEQFF
TGTGCCAGCCAAGGGGGTCCCTCCTACAATGAGCAGTTCTTC
>15|TRBV4-3|TRBJ1-2|NA|NA
CASSQDRPTLYGYTF
TGCGCCAGCAGCCAAGATAGGCCGACTCTCTATGGCTACACCTTC
>13|TRBV7-2|TRBJ2-7|NA|NA
CASSTHVEYEQYF
TGTGCCAGCAGCACCCACGTGGAGTACGAGCAGTACTTC
>16|TRBV19|TRBJ2-3|NA|TRBD2
CASSKGLAGLTDTQYF
TGTGCCAGTAGCAAGGGACTAGCGGGGCTCACAGATACGCAGTATTTT
>13|TRBV27|TRBJ1-1|NA|TRBD1
CASSLTWTGKAFF
TGTGCCAGCAGCCTGACCTGGACAGGGAAAGCTTTCTTT
>15|TRBV3-1/TRBV3-2|TRBJ1-4|NA|NA
CASSHKTTTNEKLFF
TGTGCCAGCAGCCATAAAACAACAACTAATGAAAAACTGTTTTTT
>15|TRBV28|TRBJ1-2|NA|NA
CASSQTQGALYGYTF
TGTGCCAGCAGTCAGACACAGGGTGCGTTGTATGGCTACACCTTC
>15|TRBV19|TRBJ1-4|NA|TRBD1
CASSPSRDREEKLFF
TGTGCCAGTAGCCCATCGCGGGACAGGGAAGAAAAACTGTTTTTT
>15|TRBV6-5|TRBJ1-2|NA|TRBD1
CASSSPRTGVEGYTF
TGTGCCAGCAGTTCCCCAAGGACAGGGGTTGAGGGCTACACCTTC
>15|TRBV27|TRBJ2-2|NA|NA
CASSLRGRNTGELFF
TGTGCCAGCAGTTTAAGGGGTAGGAACACCGGGGAGCTGTTTTTT
>17|TRBV4-3|TRBJ1-2|NA|TRBD1
CASSARFTGGSNYGYTF
TGCGCCAGCAGCGCAAGATTCACAGGGGGCAGTAACTATGGCTACACCTTC
>14|TRBV6-1|TRBJ2-1|NA|TRBD1
CASSEGQGRSEQFF
TGTGCCAGCAGTGAAGGACAGGGTCGTAGTGAGCAGTTCTTC
>14|TRBV5-5|TRBJ1-4|NA|TRBD1
CASSLGTGVEKLFF
TGTGCCAGCAGCCTCGGGACAGGGGTCGAAAAACTGTTTTTT
>15|TRBV10-1|TRBJ2-5|NA|NA
CASHPNGQSQETQYF
TGCGCCAGCCATCCCAATGGACAGTCCCAAGAGACCCAGTACTTC